One and the same sample provided the 28 T cell receptor beta chains below, sequenced in a study of shared clonotypes between healthy human individuals. Data came from immunoSEQ multiplex PCR; TCRdb stores just in-frame clones and leaves some out. The sample lists millions of clones; 90% to 95% were seen once. The sequenced sample consisted of naive CD4+ T cells sorted from blood. Noted subset: CD45RA+ positively selected. The receptors stem from a man between 18 and 29 years old in good health.

The CDR3 sequence: CASSYLQGGTGELFF. DNA for the CDR3: TGTGCCAGCTCATACTTACAGGGCGGCACCGGGGAGCTGTTTTTT. The genes are TRBV18 and TRBJ2-2; possible D gene TRBD1, 6 bases. Trimming pared 5 bases from V and 4 bases from J, leaving 14 bases between. This CDR3 is built from 15 residues. Germline-derived CDR1 and CDR2 are KGHSH and LQKENI.

This chain uses TRBV11-2 with TRBJ2-7, with D possibly being TRBD1 (5 bases). There are 15 residues in the CDR3. Per germline, CDR1 SGHAT and CDR2 FQNNGV. Trimming stripped 6 bases from V and 5 bases from J, with 20 bases between. The CDR3 DNA reads as TGTGCCAGCAGTGGAAGGGGCCGTCCGTGGGACGAGCAGTACTTC. Translating it yields CASSGRGRPWDEQYF.

The CDR3 region is CASSQVLPNEQFF. The CDR3 DNA follows: TGCGCCAGCAGCCAAGTTCTGCCGAATGAGCAGTTCTTC. This chain connects TRBV4-1 to TRBJ2-1; D remains ambiguous. Looked up from germline, CDR1 is MGHRA and CDR2 is YSYEKL. The ends were cut back, 1 base at V and 7 bases at J, with 8 bases in the middle. This CDR3 has 13 amino acids.

The rearrangement links TRBV2 to TRBJ1-1; TRBD1 matches at 8 bases. Germline V gene lookup returns CDR1 SNHLY and CDR2 FYNNEI. Trimming took 6 bases from V and 5 from J; bases not matched to a gene: 8. There are 14 residues in the CDR3. CDR3 loop: CASSDTGGRTEAFF. The CDR3 DNA reads as TGTGCCAGCAGCGACACAGGGGGAAGGACTGAAGCTTTCTTT.

The V gene is TRBV9, the J gene TRBJ2-3, with TRBD2 matching 13 bases. V lost 0 bases and J lost 3; bases outside the gene matches: 7. The CDR3 length is 18 residues. Germline-derived CDR1 and CDR2 are SGDLS and YYNGEE. In nucleotides, the CDR3 is TGTGCCAGCAGCGTAGATACTAGCGGGGGGGTTAAAACAGATACGCAGTATTTT. It specifies CASSVDTSGGVKTDTQYF. The complete variable domain, with remaining parts taken from reference TRBV9 and TRBJ2-3, reads DSGVTQTPKHLITATGQRVTLRCSPRSGDLSVYWYQQSLDQGLQFLIQYYNGEERAKGNILERFSAQQFPDLHSELNLSSLELGDSALYFCASSVDTSGGVKTDTQYFGPGTRLTVL.

This clone was detected only once. CDR3 in amino acids: CASSLDLTASNTEAFF. The CDR3 DNA follows: TGTGCCAGCAGCTTGGACCTAACCGCCTCGAACACTGAAGCTTTCTTT. V gene TRBV7-9 combines with J gene TRBJ1-1; D remains unclear. Germline CDR1 reads SEHNR; CDR2 reads FQNEAQ (reference sequence). V lost 3 bases and J lost 1, with 15 bases in between. This CDR3 spans 16 amino acids.

V is TRBV7-8 and J is TRBJ2-2; D is unclear. CDR3 size: 15 residues. The V gene lost 5 bases and the J gene lost 1 base, with 11 bases spanning the gap. Germline CDR1 SGHVS, CDR2 FQNEAQ. The CDR3 DNA is TGTGCCAGCAGCCGCGGTGGGGAGAACACCGGGGAGCTGTTTTTT. Translated: CASSRGGENTGELFF. Full variable domain (remainder filled in from reference TRBV7-8 and TRBJ2-2): GAGVSQSPRYKVAKRGQDVALRCDPISGHVSLFWYQQALGQGPEFLTYFQNEAQLDKSGLPSDRFFAERPEGSVSTLKIQRTQQEDSAVYLCASSRGGENTGELFFGEGSRLTVL.

This chain uses TRBV5-6 with TRBJ2-3; perhaps D is TRBD1 or TRBD2 (5 bases each). The ends were cut back, 0 bases at V and 2 bases at J, with 10 bases in the middle. This CDR3 is 15 amino acids long. Germline V gene lookup returns CDR1 SGHDT and CDR2 YYEEEE. This CDR3 is CASSLDVGATDTQYF. The CDR3 DNA follows: TGTGCCAGCAGCTTGGATGTCGGGGCCACAGATACGCAGTATTTT. The full variable domain, completed using reference TRBV5-6 and TRBJ2-3, is DAGVTQSPTHLIKTRGQQVTLRCSPKSGHDTVSWYQQALGQGPQFIFQYYEEEERQRGNFPDRFSGHQFPNYSSELNVNALLLGDSALYLCASSLDVGATDTQYFGPGTRLTVL.

The rearrangement joins TRBV21-1 to TRBJ1-6; TRBD1 is the table's D call and was not checked against the DNA. TRBV21-1 counts as a pseudogene. The CDR3 runs to 18 residues. CDR3 amino acids: CASLDRDRLSSYNSPLHF. The CDR3 DNA follows: TGTGCCAGCCTAGATCGGGACAGGCTGAGCTCCTATAATTCACCCCTCCACTTT.

This clone was seen once. This chain links TRBV7-2 with TRBJ2-2, with D unresolved. This CDR3 has 13 amino acids. Trimming stripped 5 bases from V and 7 bases from J, with 11 bases between. Germline V lookup: CDR1 SGHTA, CDR2 FQGNSA. The CDR3 nucleotides read TGTGCCAGCAGCCCTCCCCTCGGCGGGGAGCTGTTTTTT. Amino acid sequence: CASSPPLGGELFF.

This chain joins TRBV10-3 and TRBJ2-7; maybe TRBD1 (7 bases). V lost 10 bases, J lost 2 bases, and 9 bases lay in between. Germline V gene sequence: CDR1 ENHRY, CDR2 SYGVKD. CDR3 size: 11 residues. CDR3 coding DNA: TGTGCCAGCGGGACAGCCTACGAGCAGTACTTC. Encoded protein: CASGTAYEQYF.

The chain links TRBV30 to TRBJ2-7; D gene ambiguous. V was trimmed by 6 bases and J by 0 bases, leaving 12 bases between them. Germline CDR1 is GTSNPN and CDR2 is SVGIG (reference sequence). The CDR3 is 13 residues long. The DNA of the CDR3 is TGTGCCTGCCATGACACCTACTCCTACGAGCAGTACTTC. This encodes CACHDTYSYEQYF.

The chain uses TRBV7-8 and TRBJ2-7; TRBD2 matches 14 bases. J lost 2 bases, V lost 1 base, and 7 bases had no gene match. CDR3 size: 18 residues. Per the germline V gene, CDR1 is SGHVS and CDR2 is FQNEAQ. In nucleotides, the CDR3 is TGTGCCAGCAGCTTAGTGGGACTAGCGGGAGAATTTACCTACGAGCAGTACTTC. It translates to CASSLVGLAGEFTYEQYF.

This clone was picked up one time. CDR3 bases: TGTGCCAGCAGACCAGGACAGGTCAGCTCCTACAATGAGCAGTTCTTC. This translates into CASRPGQVSSYNEQFF. This chain uses TRBV6-6 with TRBJ2-1; 7 nucleotides line up with TRBD1. Germline-derived CDR1 and CDR2 are MNHNY and SVGAGI (reference sequence). The CDR3 is 16 residues long. Unmatched junction bases numbered 8, after V lost 6 bases and J lost 0 bases.

This chain links TRBV7-9 with TRBJ1-1; D call uncertain. Germline CDR1 is SEHNR and CDR2 is FQNEAQ (reference sequence). The CDR3 totals 13 residues. Deletions cut 4 bases from V and 0 bases from J, with 6 bases between. As DNA, the CDR3 is TGTGCCAGCAGCTCGGAGATGAACACTGAAGCTTTCTTT. This gives the protein CASSSEMNTEAFF.

This clone was recorded only once. The chain has TRBV19 and TRBJ1-5; perhaps TRBD1 as D (6 bases). Germline assignment: CDR1 LNHDA and CDR2 SQIVND (reference sequence). The CDR3 is 16 residues long. Trimming left V 5 bases short and J 2 bases short, with 16 bases between. The CDR3 region has the DNA TGTGCCAGTAGTTCTCCCCGGGGGGCGGGCAATCAGCCCCAGCATTTT. Translation gives CASSSPRGAGNQPQHF.

This clone appeared a single time. V gene TRBV7-2 combines with J gene TRBJ2-7; D unclear. Trimming took off 1 base at V and 2 bases at J, with 12 bases between the two ends. The CDR3 is made up of 15 amino acids. In germline, CDR1 is SGHTA, CDR2 FQGNSA. The CDR3: CASSLGPGAPYEQYF. The DNA for the CDR3 is TGTGCCAGCAGCTTAGGGCCAGGTGCCCCCTACGAGCAGTACTTC.

The rearrangement uses TRBV9 and TRBJ2-2, with D perhaps matching TRBD2 (6 bases). V was trimmed by 3 bases and J by 6 bases, leaving 9 bases between them. The germline V gene has CDR1 SGDLS and CDR2 YYNGEE. The CDR3 has 13 amino acids. CDR3 sequence reads: CASSALASGELFF. CDR3 nucleotide sequence: TGTGCCAGCAGCGCTCTAGCGTCCGGGGAGCTGTTTTTT.

The V call is TRBV6-5, the J call TRBJ2-5; D call uncertain. V was clipped by 7 bases and J by 5 bases, with 17 bases between them. The length of the CDR3 is 14 residues. Germline V gives CDR1 MNHEY, CDR2 SVGAGI. This chain's CDR3 is CASKHLETGETQYF. CDR3 coding DNA: TGTGCCAGCAAACATCTAGAGACCGGGGAGACCCAGTACTTC.

The V gene is TRBV14, the J gene TRBJ1-2; possibly TRBD1 for D (6 bases). The CDR3 extends over 15 amino acids. Deletions cut 1 base from V and 4 bases from J, with 13 bases between. CDR1 is SGHDN and CDR2 is FVKESK in the germline V gene. The CDR3 sequence: CASSQVGGAGYGYTF. The CDR3 bases are TGTGCCAGCAGCCAAGTCGGGGGCGCAGGCTATGGCTACACCTTC.

In its sample, this clone was seen once. The CDR3 sequence: CASGGDRETQYF. The DNA of the CDR3 is TGTGCCAGCGGGGGGGATCGAGAGACCCAGTACTTC. The rearrangement links TRBV2 to TRBJ2-5; TRBD2 matches 7 bases. V lost 8 bases to trimming and J lost 4 bases; unmatched junction nucleotides: 4. This CDR3 is 12 amino acids long. CDR1 and CDR2 (germline): SNHLY, FYNNEI.

Points on this clone: This same CDR3 is encoded by further DNA sequences in the sample. The genes are TRBV2 and TRBJ1-5; unclear D gene. The V gene lost 3 bases and the J gene lost 3 bases, with 9 bases spanning the gap. CDR1 is SNHLY and CDR2 is FYNNEI in the germline V gene. CDR3 length: 14 residues. The CDR3 protein is CASSEGRYNQPQHF. CDR3 in DNA: TGTGCCAGCAGTGAGGGCAGATACAATCAGCCCCAGCATTTT.

This rearrangement joins TRBV14 to TRBJ1-2; D is uncertain. The germline CDR1 and CDR2 sequences are SGHDN and FVKESK. Trimming shortened V by 3 bases and J by 4 bases, and 12 bases separated the two germline ends. There are 14 residues in the CDR3. CDR3 DNA sequence: TGTGCCAGCAGCCAGACAAAAGGGAGCTATGGCTACACCTTC. It codes for CASSQTKGSYGYTF.

This chain uses TRBV4-1 with TRBJ2-3, with 12 positions matching TRBD2. There are 18 residues in the CDR3. The germline CDR1 and CDR2 sequences are MGHRA and YSYEKL. V trimming: 0 bases; J trimming: 6 bases; junction bases outside the gene matches: 10. The CDR3 DNA reads TGCGCCAGCAGCCAAGAACGGGGACTAGCGGGTGGGGCGGATACGCAGTATTTT. This encodes CASSQERGLAGGADTQYF.

The rearrangement joins TRBV29-1 to TRBJ2-1, with TRBD1 matching over 9 bases. The CDR3 is made up of 15 amino acids. The V segment lost 6 bases and the J segment 4 bases; nucleotides outside the gene matches: 10. The germline V gene encodes CDR1 SQVTM and CDR2 ANQGSEA. The CDR3 sequence is CSVVPGQGIYNEQFF. The CDR3 coding sequence is TGCAGCGTCGTACCCGGACAGGGGATTTACAATGAGCAGTTCTTC.

This clone has ten or more counts. The genes are TRBV5-6 and TRBJ2-7; 10 bases fit TRBD1. The V and J ends lost 6 bases and 2 bases, in that order; junction bases with no gene match: 5. This CDR3 comprises 14 residues. Germline assignment: CDR1 SGHDT and CDR2 YYEEEE. CDR3 bases: TGTGCCAGCAACCGAGGGACAGGGGCCTACGAGCAGTACTTC. Translated: CASNRGTGAYEQYF.

The CDR3 spells CASSPYSSTRIEAFF. The CDR3 bases are TGTGCCAGCAGCCCGTATTCCAGTACGAGGATTGAAGCTTTCTTT. This chain uses TRBV7-9 with TRBJ1-1; D gene uncertain. This CDR3 comprises 15 residues. Germline loops: CDR1 SEHNR, CDR2 FQNEAQ (reference sequence). The ends were cut back, 5 bases at V and 7 bases at J, with 20 bases in the middle. The whole variable domain, filled in from reference TRBV7-9 and TRBJ1-1, reads DTGVSQNPRHKITKRGQNVTFRCDPISEHNRLYWYRQTLGQGPEFLTYFQNEAQLEKSRLLSDRFSAERPKGSFSTLEIQRTEQGDSAMYLCASSPYSSTRIEAFFGQGTRLTVV.

This clone appeared a single time. The chain is built from TRBV6-1 and TRBJ1-6; D remains ambiguous. The V end lost 0 bases, the J end lost 2 bases, and 11 bases lay between the germline ends. CDR1 MNHNS and CDR2 SASEGT come from the germline V gene. The CDR3 sequence is 17 residues long. CDR3 sequence: CASSEAGRVPYNSPLHF. CDR3 bases: TGTGCCAGCAGTGAAGCGGGGAGGGTCCCCTATAATTCACCCCTCCACTTT.